Listed below are T cell receptor beta chains from one sample, sequenced in a study of T cell repertoires in cytomegalovirus infection. TCRdb independently ran MiXCR on the reads; one entry per CDR3 protein. The repertoire includes about 320,000 distinct CDR3 sequences, over 7.5% of them detected once, and roughly 4.5% sits in the top ten. The sequenced sample was PBMCs. All receptors come from a human donor in good health (CMV status not recorded). Some clones in this sample may be carry-over from other donors' samples. Both conserved end residues are part of each CDR3. The D gene is left open where the match is weak. The size entry is marked missing in some rows and otherwise reads once, few, many or a size class.

abundance	d_gene	j_gene	v_gene	CDR3aa	CDR3nt
NA	NA	TRBJ1-1	TRBV28	CASRNLEAQGSTEAFF	TGTGCCAGCAGAAATCTAGAAGCACAGGGATCCACTGAAGCTTTCTTT
NA	TRBD1	TRBJ2-3	TRBV6-2/TRBV6-3	CASSYFYRDREGTDTQYF	TGTGCCAGCAGTTATTTCTATCGGGACAGGGAAGGCACAGATACGCAGTATTTT
few	TRBD1	TRBJ2-7	TRBV28	CASSLPGTGSYEQYF	TGTGCCAGCAGTTTGCCCGGGACAGGGTCCTACGAGCAGTACTTC
once	TRBD1	TRBJ1-2	TRBV7-9	CASTRTGNLSYTF	TGTGCCAGCACCCGGACAGGGAACCTCAGCTACACCTTC
many	TRBD2	TRBJ2-2	TRBV7-9	CASSLVLAGANTGELFF	TGTGCCAGCAGCTTAGTCCTAGCGGGGGCCAACACCGGGGAGCTGTTTTTT
many	TRBD2	TRBJ2-5	TRBV5-1	CASSLGAGAEETQYF	TGCGCCAGCAGCTTGGGCGCGGGAGCGGAGGAGACCCAGTACTTC
many	TRBD1	TRBJ2-7	TRBV30	CAWSLRDRGYSTYEQYF	TGTGCCTGGAGTCTCCGGGACAGGGGTTACAGTACGTACGAGCAGTACTTC
NA	TRBD1	TRBJ1-6	TRBV6-6	CASSPPGQHLDNSPLHF	TGTGCCAGCAGCCCCCCGGGACAGCACTTGGATAATTCACCCCTCCACTTT
few	TRBD2	TRBJ2-3	TRBV4-2	CASSQASNLAGGWYF	TGTGCCAGCAGCCAAGCTTCGAACCTAGCGGGGGGGTGGTATTTT
few	NA	TRBJ2-7	TRBV4-1	CASSQARGGDEQYF	TGCGCCAGCAGCCAAGCCAGGGGGGGGGACGAGCAGTACTTC
NA	NA	TRBJ2-7	TRBV27	CASSSNGPPYEQYF	TGTGCCAGCAGTTCCAATGGACCTCCCTACGAGCAGTACTTC
many	TRBD1	TRBJ1-6	TRBV12-3/TRBV12-4	CASSLGQGGLSPLHF	TGTGCCAGCAGTTTAGGTCAGGGGGGGCTTTCACCCCTCCACTTT
many	NA	TRBJ1-1	TRBV12-5	CASGPGDSLNTEAFF	TGTGCTAGTGGTCCCGGGGACTCGCTGAACACTGAAGCTTTCTTT
NA	NA	TRBJ1-5	TRBV4-2	CASSPYLSNQPQHF	TGTGCCAGCAGCCCTTACCTTAGCAATCAGCCCCAGCATTTT
many	TRBD1	TRBJ2-5	TRBV7-7	CASSLRDRVGLEVKETQYF	TGTGCCAGCAGCCTCCGGGACAGGGTTGGACTAGAGGTTAAGGAGACCCAGTACTTC
few	NA	TRBJ1-1	TRBV20-1	CSARDRAYTEAFF	TGCAGTGCTAGAGATAGGGCGTACACTGAAGCTTTCTTT
many	NA	TRBJ1-1	TRBV19	CASRNSGSTGTEAFF	TGTGCCAGTAGGAATTCGGGCTCCACGGGCACTGAAGCTTTCTTT
NA	TRBD2	TRBJ2-1	TRBV7-2	CASSLELAGPRTGVEQFF	TGTGCCAGCAGCTTAGAACTAGCGGGACCGCGCACTGGGGTTGAGCAGTTCTTC
many	NA	TRBJ1-4	TRBV7-2	CASSLVGDGKLFF	TGTGCCAGCAGCTTAGTGGGAGATGGGAAACTGTTTTTT
few	NA	TRBJ2-7	TRBV6-1	CASNRFPGPKTTYEQYF	TGTGCCAGCAACCGTTTCCCGGGACCAAAGACGACCTACGAGCAGTACTTC
many	TRBD2	TRBJ2-3	TRBV7-2	CASSYAGLATDTQYF	TGTGCCAGCAGCTACGCAGGACTAGCGACAGATACGCAGTATTTT
NA	TRBD2	TRBJ2-3	TRBV6-8	CASSLGGGITDTQYF	TGTGCCAGCAGCCTCGGGGGGGGGATCACAGATACGCAGTATTTT
NA	NA	TRBJ2-3	TRBV28	CASSPLITSTDTQYF	TGTGCCAGCAGCCCTTTAATCACTAGCACAGATACGCAGTATTTT
NA	NA	TRBJ2-7	TRBV28	CASTRVGYEQYF	TGTGCCAGCACCCGGGTCGGCTACGAGCAGTACTTC
NA	NA	TRBJ2-1	TRBV14	CASSQDAVQSLFF	TGTGCCAGCAGCCAGGACGCTGTACAGAGCCTGTTCTTC
few	TRBD2	TRBJ2-3	TRBV3-1	CASSQTSRADTQYF	TGTGCCAGCAGCCAGACTAGCAGGGCAGATACGCAGTATTTT
many	NA	TRBJ2-7	TRBV12-3/TRBV12-4	CASSSQGSLYEQYF	TGTGCCAGCAGTTCACAGGGATCCCTCTACGAGCAGTACTTC
few	NA	TRBJ1-2	TRBV28	CASRSTTPGTYYGYTF	TGTGCCAGCAGATCAACGACCCCCGGGACTTACTATGGCTACACCTTC
many	TRBD1	TRBJ1-2	TRBV10-3	CAISPRDSYGYTF	TGTGCCATCAGCCCCCGGGACAGCTATGGCTACACCTTC
many	NA	TRBJ2-5	TRBV7-2	CASSFSETQYF	TGTGCCAGCAGCTTCAGTGAGACCCAGTACTTC
NA	TRBD1	TRBJ2-3	TRBV6-1	CASSPGTGAPDTQYF	TGTGCCAGCAGTCCCGGGACAGGGGCCCCAGATACGCAGTATTTT
many	TRBD2	TRBJ2-1	TRBV7-2	CASGRTSGDYNEQFF	TGTGCCAGCGGGCGGACTAGCGGGGACTACAATGAGCAGTTCTTC
NA	NA	TRBJ1-2	TRBV30	CAWSFASNYGYTF	TGTGCCTGGAGTTTCGCCTCTAACTATGGCTACACCTTC
NA	NA	TRBJ2-5	TRBV5-6	CASSLSGAGQETQYF	TGTGCCAGCAGCTTGTCAGGGGCCGGCCAAGAGACCCAGTACTTC
NA	NA	TRBJ1-1	TRBV7-9	CASSFGGAKTEAFF	TGTGCCAGCAGCTTCGGGGGGGCGAAAACTGAAGCTTTCTTT
many	NA	TRBJ1-5	TRBV7-3	CASSLIGHQPQHF	TGTGCCAGCAGCTTAATCGGACATCAGCCCCAGCATTTT
many	NA	TRBJ1-4	TRBV12-3/TRBV12-4	CASSLAGINEKLFF	TGTGCCAGCAGTTTAGCAGGGATTAATGAAAAACTGTTTTTT
few	NA	TRBJ2-1	TRBV7-2	CASSRSADSYNEQFF	TGTGCCAGCAGCCGGAGCGCCGACTCCTACAATGAGCAGTTCTTC
NA	NA	TRBJ2-5	TRBV20-1	CSASRGGSGETQYF	TGCAGTGCTAGCCGAGGGGGTAGCGGGGAGACCCAGTACTTC
NA	NA	TRBJ1-6	TRBV7-4	CASSRNIQGRGSPLHF	TGTGCCAGCAGCCGAAATATACAGGGAAGAGGTTCACCCCTCCACTTT
NA	NA	TRBJ2-7	TRBV14	CASSQAGQVNFYEQYF	TGTGCCAGCAGCCAAGCAGGCCAAGTCAATTTCTACGAGCAGTACTTC
many	NA	TRBJ1-4	TRBV7-2	CASSERDEKLFF	TGTGCCAGCAGCGAACGGGATGAAAAACTGTTTTTT
few	NA	TRBJ2-7	TRBV4-1	CASSQDWRQRSSYEQYF	TGCGCCAGCAGCCAAGATTGGAGACAGAGGAGCTCCTACGAGCAGTACTTC
many	TRBD1	TRBJ1-1	TRBV6-1	CASSRFSGTGAEAFF	TGTGCCAGCAGTCGATTTTCCGGGACAGGCGCTGAAGCTTTCTTT
many	NA	TRBJ2-7	TRBV12-3/TRBV12-4	CASRAPGAFYEQYF	TGTGCCAGCAGAGCCCCAGGGGCCTTCTACGAGCAGTACTTC
few	TRBD2	TRBJ2-2	TRBV11-2	CASSLDLLAATGELFF	TGTGCCAGCAGCTTAGATCTCCTAGCGGCAACCGGGGAGCTGTTTTTT
few	NA	TRBJ1-6	TRBV12-3/TRBV12-4	CASSLALGAHRAASPLHF	TGTGCCAGCAGTTTAGCGCTTGGGGCTCACAGGGCTGCTTCACCCCTCCACTTT
few	NA	TRBJ1-5	TRBV7-2	CASSLHSRGPQHF	TGTGCCAGCAGCTTACATTCACGGGGGCCCCAGCATTTT
few	TRBD2	TRBJ2-7	TRBV7-9	CASSPPRGREDYEQYF	TGTGCCAGCAGCCCCCCACGGGGTCGGGAGGATTACGAGCAGTACTTC
NA	TRBD1	TRBJ1-3	TRBV12-3/TRBV12-4	CASSLAGQGLAGNTIYF	TGTGCCAGCAGTTTAGCGGGACAGGGGTTAGCTGGAAACACCATATATTTT
few	TRBD2	TRBJ2-7	TRBV6-1	CASSMEASGSYEQYF	TGTGCCAGCAGCATGGAGGCTAGCGGCTCCTACGAGCAGTACTTC
few	TRBD1	TRBJ2-7	TRBV7-3	CASSSTGGEQYF	TGTGCCAGCAGCTCGACAGGGGGCGAGCAGTACTTC
NA	NA	TRBJ2-5	TRBV6-2/TRBV6-3	CAIRVGCPQYF	TGTGCCATCAGGGTAGGGTGCCCCCAGTACTTC
many	NA	TRBJ2-7	TRBV10-3	CAISDPGLSNSYEQYF	TGTGCCATCAGTGACCCCGGACTATCTAATTCCTACGAGCAGTACTTC
NA	NA	TRBJ1-6	TRBV4-1	CASSIQQNSPLHF	TGCGCCAGCAGCATTCAACAAAATTCACCCCTCCACTTT